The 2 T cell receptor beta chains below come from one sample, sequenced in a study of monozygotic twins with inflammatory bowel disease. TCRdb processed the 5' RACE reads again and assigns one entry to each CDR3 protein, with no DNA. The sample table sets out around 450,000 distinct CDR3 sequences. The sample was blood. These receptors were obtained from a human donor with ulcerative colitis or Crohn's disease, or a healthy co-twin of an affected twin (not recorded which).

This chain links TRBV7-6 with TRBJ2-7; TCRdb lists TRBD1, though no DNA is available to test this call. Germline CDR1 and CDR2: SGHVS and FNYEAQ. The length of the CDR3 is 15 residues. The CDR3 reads CASSLGDRGAYEQYF.

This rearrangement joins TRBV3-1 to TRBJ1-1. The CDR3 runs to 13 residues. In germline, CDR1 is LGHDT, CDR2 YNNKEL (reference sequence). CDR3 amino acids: CASSPRHLTEAFF.